These 26 T cell receptor beta chains originate from one sample sequenced in a study of shared clonotypes between healthy human individuals. The data were produced by immunoSEQ multiplex PCR, yet TCRdb's version contains in-frame clones alone and is incomplete. The sample contains fewer than 350,000 clones, around nine tenths of which appear only once. The sequenced sample was memory CD8+ T cells sorted from blood. Documented subset: CD45RO+ cells pooled with CCR7-negative TemRA cells. Every receptor here comes from a man younger than 35 in good health.

The chain couples TRBV5-1 to TRBJ2-1; D is undetermined. Germline V gives CDR1 SGHRS, CDR2 YFSETQ. Trimming removed 7 bases from V and 0 bases from J, with 14 bases in between. The CDR3 length is 15 residues. The CDR3 here is CASGNSVSSYNEQFF. DNA of the CDR3: TGCGCCAGCGGGAACAGCGTGAGCTCCTACAATGAGCAGTTCTTC. The full variable domain, rest sourced from reference TRBV5-1 and TRBJ2-1, is KAGVTQTPRYLIKTRGQQVTLSCSPISGHRSVSWYQQTPGQGLQFLFEYFSETQRNKGNFPGRFSGRQFSNSRSEMNVSTLELGDSALYLCASGNSVSSYNEQFFGPGTRLTVL.

The chain recombines TRBV21-1 with TRBJ1-2; the D call in the table, TRBD1, was not verified against the DNA. TRBV21-1 is recorded as a pseudogene. There are 14 residues in the CDR3. DNA for the CDR3: TGTGCCAGCAGCAAACCCACAGGGAACTATGGCTACACCTTC. Its protein product is CASSKPTGNYGYTF.

V gene TRBV29-1 combines with J gene TRBJ2-7, with TRBD1 identical over 8 bases. CDR1 SQVTM and CDR2 ANQGSEA come from the germline V gene. The CDR3 sequence is 16 residues long. The J segment lost 0 bases and the V segment lost 2 bases, leaving 9 bases of the junction unmatched. The CDR3 sequence: CSVETRTGKSSYEQYF. For the CDR3, the DNA is TGCAGCGTTGAAACGAGGACAGGGAAAAGCTCCTACGAGCAGTACTTC.

The chain couples TRBV7-9 to TRBJ1-2; D call uncertain. Trimming shortened V by 1 base and J by 4 bases, and 7 bases separated the two germline ends. Germline CDR1 is SEHNR and CDR2 is FQNEAQ (reference sequence). This CDR3 is built from 13 residues. This CDR3 reads CASSLGEVYGYTF. Here the CDR3 DNA reads TGTGCCAGCAGCTTAGGGGAGGTCTATGGCTACACCTTC.

The rearrangement uses TRBV4-1 and TRBJ2-1, with D unclear. Germline V gene sequence: CDR1 MGHRA, CDR2 YSYEKL. Between the trimmed V and J ends, which lost 0 bases and 5 bases, there was a span of 14 bases. The CDR3 is 16 residues long. The CDR3 sequence is CASSQDEKDAHNEQFF. The CDR3 bases are TGCGCCAGCAGCCAAGACGAGAAGGACGCTCACAATGAGCAGTTCTTC.

V gene TRBV13 combines with J gene TRBJ2-7, with a possible D match to TRBD2 (6 bases). The CDR3 has 16 amino acids. The germline V gene encodes CDR1 PRHDT and CDR2 FYEKMQ (reference sequence). The ends were cut back, 4 bases at V and 4 bases at J, with 20 bases in the middle. The CDR3 region is CASSSGTEEGNYEQYF. CDR3 DNA: TGTGCCAGCAGCTCGGGTACAGAGGAGGGTAATTACGAGCAGTACTTC.

The chain joins TRBV2 to TRBJ1-2; unclear D gene. V lost 6 bases and J 10 bases, leaving 15 bases between the germline ends. The CDR3 totals 12 residues. CDR1 is SNHLY and CDR2 is FYNNEI in the germline V gene. CDR3 amino acids: CASSPLRYDYTF. Here the CDR3 DNA reads TGTGCCAGCAGCCCCTTGAGGTACGACTACACCTTC.

The chain combines TRBV11-2 with TRBJ2-1, with TRBD2 matching over 10 bases. Germline lookup yields CDR1 SGHAT and CDR2 FQNNGV. The CDR3 has 15 amino acids. After removal of 5 bases from V and 7 bases from J, the junction contained 8 bases not matched to a gene. The CDR3 loop reads CASSTLAGAVNEQFF. The DNA of the CDR3 is TGTGCCAGCAGCACTCTAGCGGGAGCTGTGAATGAGCAGTTCTTC.

This chain links TRBV9 with TRBJ2-7; 8 nucleotides align to TRBD2. This CDR3 is built from 16 residues. J was trimmed by 3 bases and V by 0 bases; bases with no gene match: 8. Germline V gene data show CDR1 as SGDLS and CDR2 as YYNGEE. CDR3 in amino acids: CASSVEGAGAFYEQYF. CDR3 nucleotide sequence: TGTGCCAGCAGCGTAGAAGGAGCGGGAGCGTTCTACGAGCAGTACTTC. Full variable domain (missing parts from reference TRBV9 and TRBJ2-7): DSGVTQTPKHLITATGQRVTLRCSPRSGDLSVYWYQQSLDQGLQFLIQYYNGEERAKGNILERFSAQQFPDLHSELNLSSLELGDSALYFCASSVEGAGAFYEQYFGPGTRLTVT.

This sequence joins TRBV6-1 and TRBJ1-1; tentatively, D is TRBD1 (6 bases). CDR1 is MNHNS and CDR2 is SASEGT in the germline V gene. Trimming removed 8 bases from V and 4 bases from J, with 17 bases in between. This CDR3 is built from 14 residues. CDR3 nucleotides: TGTGCCAGCGGGGGCTTGGGGGAAGCCACTGAAGCTTTCTTT. Its translation is CASGGLGEATEAFF.

V usage is TRBV6-6 and J usage is TRBJ2-7, with TRBD2 identical over 12 bases. Trimming cost V 2 bases and J 5 bases; bases outside gene matches: 7. Germline-derived CDR1 and CDR2 are MNHNY and SVGAGI (reference sequence). The CDR3 extends over 16 amino acids. The CDR3 spells CASSYQTSGRVDEQYF. In nucleotides, the CDR3 is TGTGCCAGCAGTTACCAGACTAGCGGGAGAGTCGACGAGCAGTACTTC.

This clone was seen more than once but under ten times. The CDR3 DNA follows: TGTGCCTGGAGTGTAGGGGGTGGACAGGGAGGCGGCTACACCTTC. This gives the protein CAWSVGGGQGGGYTF. V is TRBV30 and J is TRBJ1-2; TRBD1 aligns across 8 bases. This CDR3 region has 15 residues. Unmatched junction bases numbered 11, after V lost 0 bases and J lost 8 bases. Germline V gene sequence: CDR1 GTSNPN, CDR2 SVGIG (reference sequence).

CDR3 in DNA: TGTGCCAGCAGCTTAGGAGATAGCGGGAGTATCTACGAGCAGTACTTC. Its translation: CASSLGDSGSIYEQYF. The V gene is TRBV13, the J gene TRBJ2-7; 9 bases are a match to TRBD2. The CDR3 is made up of 16 amino acids. V dropped 0 bases and J dropped 3; count of bases not matched to a gene: 6. From germline, CDR1 is PRHDT and CDR2 FYEKMQ (reference sequence).

The rearrangement joins TRBV13 to TRBJ2-2; maybe TRBD1 (5 bases). Germline V gene data show CDR1 as PRHDT and CDR2 as FYEKMQ (reference sequence). The V gene lost 5 bases and the J gene lost 3 bases, with 13 bases spanning the gap. The CDR3 spans 15 residues. The CDR3 sequence is CASSRAQGDTGELFF. CDR3 nucleotides: TGTGCCAGCAGCCGAGCGCAGGGCGACACCGGGGAGCTGTTTTTT. Full variable domain (rest looked up from reference TRBV13 and TRBJ2-2): AAGVIQSPRHLIKEKRETATLKCYPIPRHDTVYWYQQGPGQDPQFLISFYEKMQSDKGSIPDRFSAQQFSDYHSELNMSSLELGDSALYFCASSRAQGDTGELFFGEGSRLTVL.

V gene TRBV5-3 combines with J gene TRBJ2-1; the D is unclear. TRBV5-3 is reported as an ORF; its role is uncertain. Trimming stripped 0 bases from V and 3 bases from J, with 10 bases between. The CDR3 spans 15 residues. CDR3 nucleotide sequence: TGTGCCAGAAGCTTGGCGTGGTTCGGCTACAATGAGCAGTTCTTC. Protein: CARSLAWFGYNEQFF.

This sequence joins TRBV13 and TRBJ2-4; 8 bases are shared with TRBD2. This CDR3 region has 15 residues. CDR1 is PRHDT and CDR2 is FYEKMQ in the germline V gene (reference sequence). V gave up 5 bases and J gave up 8 bases; unmatched junction bases: 11. DNA of the CDR3: TGTGCCAGCAGCCCCGGGGGGGGTGGTGTAGACATTCAGTACTTC. This encodes CASSPGGGGVDIQYF.

This rearrangement joins TRBV28 to TRBJ1-6; D may be TRBD1 (6 bases). CDR1 MDHEN and CDR2 SYDVKM come from the germline V gene. The CDR3 has 15 amino acids. With 6 bases removed from V and 8 bases from J, the gap between germline ends came to 17 bases. The CDR3 loop is CASRPTGQPDSPLHF. CDR3 DNA: TGTGCCAGCAGACCGACCGGACAGCCTGATTCACCCCTCCACTTT.

The chain couples TRBV28 to TRBJ1-1, with D possibly TRBD1 on 5 matching bases. The CDR3 consists of 13 residues. Trimming took off 0 bases at V and 5 bases at J, with 7 bases between the two ends. The germline V gene has CDR1 MDHEN and CDR2 SYDVKM. The CDR3 region has the DNA TGTGCCAGCAGTTTATGGGGGGGGACTGAAGCTTTCTTT. Its translation: CASSLWGGTEAFF.

The rearrangement joins TRBV27 to TRBJ2-3; D tentatively reads TRBD1 or TRBD2 (5 bases each). CDR1 MNHEY and CDR2 SMNVEV come from the germline V gene (reference sequence). V lost 3 bases, J lost 6 bases, and 19 bases lay in between. The CDR3 spans 16 residues. The CDR3 protein is CASSFTNRGPRDTQYF. Written as DNA, the CDR3 is TGTGCCAGCAGTTTCACGAACCGGGGCCCGAGGGATACGCAGTATTTT.

The chain couples TRBV7-9 to TRBJ1-4, with D possibly matching TRBD1 (5 bases). The V end lost 2 bases, the J end lost 11 bases, and 9 bases lay between the germline ends. In germline, CDR1 is SEHNR, CDR2 FQNEAQ (reference sequence). The CDR3 is 12 amino acids. This chain's CDR3 is CASSLWDFKLFF. The CDR3 DNA sequence: TGTGCCAGCAGCTTATGGGACTTTAAACTGTTTTTT.

The gene calls are TRBV7-2 and TRBJ2-7; 11 nucleotides align to TRBD2. CDR1 is SGHTA, CDR2 FQGNSA, per germline. The CDR3 consists of 15 residues. Trimming took 5 bases from V and 6 from J; bases not matched to a gene: 9. CDR3 nucleotide sequence: TGTGCCAGCAGCCCCCGACTAGCGGGGACCCCCGAGCAGTACTTC. It codes for CASSPRLAGTPEQYF.

Ten or more counts support this clone. V usage is TRBV5-1 and J usage is TRBJ2-1; D gene uncertain. The V end lost 2 bases, the J end lost 8 bases, and 17 bases lay between the germline ends. This CDR3 region has 15 residues. Germline V gives CDR1 SGHRS, CDR2 YFSETQ. The CDR3 spells CASSFSASNSDEQFF. CDR3 coding DNA: TGCGCCAGCAGCTTCTCCGCCTCTAACAGCGATGAGCAGTTCTTC.

This clone was recorded once. The chain joins TRBV6-6 to TRBJ1-2; D gene uncertain. This CDR3 comprises 14 residues. V lost 4 bases and J 3 bases, leaving 12 bases between the germline ends. In germline, CDR1 is MNHNY, CDR2 SVGAGI (reference sequence). In nucleotides, the CDR3 is TGTGCCAGCAGTTTAGTCCTGGAATACTATGGCTACACCTTC. Its protein product is CASSLVLEYYGYTF.

This chain joins TRBV6-5 and TRBJ1-2; 11 bases match TRBD1. Germline V gene sequence: CDR1 MNHEY, CDR2 SVGAGI. The CDR3 extends over 13 amino acids. With V trimmed by 6 bases and J by 8 bases, 5 bases remained unmatched. CDR3 region: CASSRGQGVGYTF. The CDR3 bases are TGTGCCAGCAGCCGGGGACAGGGGGTAGGCTACACCTTC.

V and J are TRBV7-9 and TRBJ2-7; D gene ambiguous. Germline CDR1 and CDR2: SEHNR and FQNEAQ (reference sequence). V lost 7 bases and J lost 0, with 10 bases in between. The CDR3 extends over 13 amino acids. CDR3 sequence: CASNPMGSYEQYF. CDR3 in DNA: TGTGCCAGCAACCCAATGGGCTCCTACGAGCAGTACTTC.

The chain combines TRBV27 with TRBJ1-1, with D tentatively TRBD1 (6 bases). The V end lost 7 bases, the J end lost 0 bases, and 18 bases lay between the germline ends. CDR1 is MNHEY, CDR2 SMNVEV, per germline (reference sequence). The CDR3 extends over 16 amino acids. The CDR3 nucleotides are TGTGCCAGCACCTCATGGTCGGGGGCGATGAACACTGAAGCTTTCTTT. As protein: CASTSWSGAMNTEAFF.